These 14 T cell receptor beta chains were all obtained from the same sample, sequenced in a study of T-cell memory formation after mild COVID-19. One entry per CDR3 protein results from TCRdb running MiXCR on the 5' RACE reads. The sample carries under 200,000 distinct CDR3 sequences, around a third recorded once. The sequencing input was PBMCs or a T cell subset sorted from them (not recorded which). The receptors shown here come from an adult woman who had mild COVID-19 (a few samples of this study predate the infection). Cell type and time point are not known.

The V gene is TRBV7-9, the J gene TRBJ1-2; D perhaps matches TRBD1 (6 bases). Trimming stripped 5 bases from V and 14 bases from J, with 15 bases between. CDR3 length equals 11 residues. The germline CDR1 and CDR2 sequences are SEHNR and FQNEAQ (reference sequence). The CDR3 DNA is TGTGCCAGCAGCCCGACGGTAGGACAGACCTTC. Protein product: CASSPTVGQTF.

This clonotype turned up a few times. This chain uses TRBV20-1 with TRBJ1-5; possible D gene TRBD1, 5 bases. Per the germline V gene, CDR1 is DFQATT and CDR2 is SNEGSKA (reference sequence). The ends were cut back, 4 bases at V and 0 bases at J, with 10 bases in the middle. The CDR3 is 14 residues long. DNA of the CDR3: TGCAGTGCTAACGGGGCCCCTAGCAATCAGCCCCAGCATTTT. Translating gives CSANGAPSNQPQHF.

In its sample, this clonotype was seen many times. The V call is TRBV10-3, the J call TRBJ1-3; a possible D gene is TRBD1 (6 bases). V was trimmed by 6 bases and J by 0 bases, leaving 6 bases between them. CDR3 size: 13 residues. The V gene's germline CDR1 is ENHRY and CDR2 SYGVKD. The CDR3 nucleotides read TGTGCCATCAGGGACAGCTCTGGAAACACCATATATTTT. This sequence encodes CAIRDSSGNTIYF.

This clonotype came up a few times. CDR3 sequence reads: CASSLEPTGEAFF. In DNA form, the CDR3 reads TGCGCCAGCAGCTTGGAGCCAACAGGTGAAGCTTTCTTT. The chain joins TRBV5-1 to TRBJ1-1; a possible D gene is TRBD1 (5 bases). Germline loops: CDR1 SGHRS, CDR2 YFSETQ. The CDR3 consists of 13 residues. Trimming removed 0 bases at V and 7 bases at J, with 10 bases between. The variable domain in full, completed from reference TRBV5-1 and TRBJ1-1, reads KAGVTQTPRYLIKTRGQQVTLSCSPISGHRSVSWYQQTPGQGLQFLFEYFSETQRNKGNFPGRFSGRQFSNSRSEMNVSTLELGDSALYLCASSLEPTGEAFFGQGTRLTVV.

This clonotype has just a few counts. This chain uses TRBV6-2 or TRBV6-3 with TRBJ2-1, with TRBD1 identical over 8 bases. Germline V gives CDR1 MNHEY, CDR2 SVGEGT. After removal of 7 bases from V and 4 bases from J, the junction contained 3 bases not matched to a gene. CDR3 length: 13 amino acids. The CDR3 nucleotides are TGTGCCAGCACGGACAGGGTGTACAATGAGCAGTTCTTC. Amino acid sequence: CASTDRVYNEQFF.

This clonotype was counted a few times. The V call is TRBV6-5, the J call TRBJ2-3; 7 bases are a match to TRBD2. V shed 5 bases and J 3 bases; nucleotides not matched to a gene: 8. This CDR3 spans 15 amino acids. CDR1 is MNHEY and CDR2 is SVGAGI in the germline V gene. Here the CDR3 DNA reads TGTGCCAGCAGTCCCGCGGGAGTGGGGACAGATACGCAGTATTTT. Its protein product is CASSPAGVGTDTQYF.

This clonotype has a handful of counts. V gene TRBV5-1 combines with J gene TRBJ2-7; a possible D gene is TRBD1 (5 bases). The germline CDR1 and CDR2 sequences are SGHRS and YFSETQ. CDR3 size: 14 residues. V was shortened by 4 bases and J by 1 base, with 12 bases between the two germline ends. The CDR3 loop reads CASSNDRTSYEQYF. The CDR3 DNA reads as TGCGCCAGCAGCAATGACAGAACGTCCTACGAGCAGTACTTC.

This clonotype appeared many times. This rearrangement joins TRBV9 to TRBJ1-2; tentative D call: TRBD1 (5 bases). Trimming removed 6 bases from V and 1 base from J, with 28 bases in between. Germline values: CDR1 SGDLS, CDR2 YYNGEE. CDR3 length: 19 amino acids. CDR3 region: CASTGARDASVDGNYGYTF. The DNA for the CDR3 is TGTGCCAGCACCGGGGCCCGGGACGCCTCAGTGGACGGTAACTATGGCTACACCTTC.

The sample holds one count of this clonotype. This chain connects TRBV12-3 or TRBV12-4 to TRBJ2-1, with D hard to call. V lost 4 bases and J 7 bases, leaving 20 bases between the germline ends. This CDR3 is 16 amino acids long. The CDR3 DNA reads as TGTGCCAGCAGTTCTATGGTAACGTCATTTAGGAATGAGCAGTTCTTC. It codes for CASSSMVTSFRNEQFF.

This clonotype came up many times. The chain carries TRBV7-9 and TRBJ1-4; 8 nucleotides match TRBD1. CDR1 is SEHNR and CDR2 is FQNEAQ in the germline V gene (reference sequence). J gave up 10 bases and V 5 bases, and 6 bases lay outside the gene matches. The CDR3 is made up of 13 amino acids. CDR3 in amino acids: CASSAGQDGKLFF. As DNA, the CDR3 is TGTGCCAGCAGCGCGGGACAGGATGGAAAACTGTTTTTT.

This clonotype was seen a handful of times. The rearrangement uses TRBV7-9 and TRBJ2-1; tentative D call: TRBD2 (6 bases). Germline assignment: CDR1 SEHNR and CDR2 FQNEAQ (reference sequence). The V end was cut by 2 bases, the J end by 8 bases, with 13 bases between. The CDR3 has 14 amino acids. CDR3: CASSLPGLSDEQFF. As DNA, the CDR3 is TGTGCCAGCAGCTTACCGGGACTGTCGGATGAGCAGTTCTTC. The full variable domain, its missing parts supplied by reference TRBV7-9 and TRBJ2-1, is DTGVSQNPRHKITKRGQNVTFRCDPISEHNRLYWYRQTLGQGPEFLTYFQNEAQLEKSRLLSDRFSAERPKGSFSTLEIQRTEQGDSAMYLCASSLPGLSDEQFFGPGTRLTVL.

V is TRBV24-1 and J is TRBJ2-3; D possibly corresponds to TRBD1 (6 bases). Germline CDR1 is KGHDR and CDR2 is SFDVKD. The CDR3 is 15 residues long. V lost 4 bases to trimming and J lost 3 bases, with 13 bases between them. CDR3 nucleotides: TGTGCCACCAGTGACCAACAGGGAAGGACAGATACGCAGTATTTT. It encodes CATSDQQGRTDTQYF.

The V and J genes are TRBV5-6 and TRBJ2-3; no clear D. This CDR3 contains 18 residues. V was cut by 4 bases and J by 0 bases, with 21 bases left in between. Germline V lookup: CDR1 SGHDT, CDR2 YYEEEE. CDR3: CASSPSVPTTSSTDTQYF. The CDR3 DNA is TGTGCCAGCAGCCCCTCAGTCCCAACTACGAGTAGCACAGATACGCAGTATTTT.

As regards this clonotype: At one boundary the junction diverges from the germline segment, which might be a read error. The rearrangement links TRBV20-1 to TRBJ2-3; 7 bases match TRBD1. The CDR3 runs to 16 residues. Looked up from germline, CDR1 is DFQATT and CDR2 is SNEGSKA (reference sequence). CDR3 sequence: CSARVRQGYRGDTQYF. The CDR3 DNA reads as TGCAGTGCCAGAGTCAGACAGGGTTATAGGGGAGATACGCAGTATTTT.